These 3 T cell receptor beta chains originate from one sample sequenced in a study of regulatory T cells in long-lasting Graves disease. Time point specified: newly diagnosed GD, antithyroid drugs for less than 3 months. Following extraction of RNA from PBMCs, that RNA was used to make the TCR library. In building TCR beta libraries, iRepertoire HTBI primers were used together with Arm-PCR of CDR3 regions. Each CDR3 protein is one row after TCRdb ran MiXCR on the multiplex PCR reads. The sample carries 250,000 to 300,000 distinct CDR3 sequences, around a sixth recorded once. These data were also filed under a second study, of T cells in Graves' hyperthyroidism and ophthalmopathy.

The sample here was peripheral blood mononuclear cells (PBMCs), taken at new diagnosis, from a patient treated with antithyroid drugs. Receptors were obtained from a young woman with Graves disease.

Only a few counts were recorded for this clonotype. In nucleotides, the CDR3 is TGTGCCAGCAGCGCCAGGGGGTTTCAGACCCAGTACTTC. Translation gives CASSARGFQTQYF. The rearrangement uses TRBV7-6 and TRBJ2-5, with 7 bases identical to TRBD1. Unmatched junction bases numbered 6, after V lost 5 bases and J lost 6 bases. There are 13 residues in the CDR3. Germline loops: CDR1 SGHVS, CDR2 FNYEAQ.

In this sample, this clonotype turned up many times. The CDR3 is CASRRTGPGGNEQYF. The CDR3 DNA reads TGTGCCAGCAGGAGGACAGGGCCCGGTGGCAACGAGCAGTACTTC. The chain has TRBV12-3 or TRBV12-4 and TRBJ2-7, with 8 bases matching TRBD1. CDR3 length: 15 amino acids. Losses at the gene ends were 6 bases for V and 5 bases for J; bases not matched to a gene: 12.

This clonotype was recorded many times. This rearrangement joins TRBV7-3 to TRBJ2-7; TRBD1 agrees at 7 bases. V trimming: 2 bases; J trimming: 6 bases; junction bases outside the gene matches: 4. In germline, CDR1 is SGHTA, CDR2 FQGTGA. This CDR3 contains 13 residues. CDR3 DNA: TGTGCCAGCAGCTTAGGCCGGGACAGCGAGCAGTACTTC. Protein: CASSLGRDSEQYF.